What follows are 3 T cell receptor beta chains derived from one specimen sequenced in a study of cytomegalovirus exposure and HLA in healthy donors. Primers: 60 Vbeta forward and 13 Jbeta reverse. Sequencing was performed with immunoSEQ multiplex PCR; in TCRdb, only in-frame clones are kept and a portion is missing. The sample holds tens of thousands of clones, around 82% seen once. The sequencing sample was made of PBMCs. The receptors stem from a man aged 25-40 years in good health and CMV-seropositive.

CDR3 DNA: TGTGCCAGCAGGGGACAGGGGTTAGGCGCTGAAGCTTTCTTT. Translation: CASRGQGLGAEAFF. The chain is built from TRBV6-1 and TRBJ1-1; 10 bases are shared with TRBD1. The CDR3 totals 14 residues. Per germline, CDR1 MNHNS and CDR2 SASEGT. J lost 6 bases, V lost 6 bases, and 7 bases had no gene match.

The chain uses TRBV5-5 and TRBJ1-4; D uncertain. The CDR3 sequence is 14 residues long. V lost 2 bases, J lost 6 bases, and 11 bases lay in between. Germline V CDR1 and CDR2: SGHKS, YYEKEE (reference sequence). In DNA, the CDR3 is TGTGCCAGCAGCTTTTCCGAGTCCTATGAAAAACTGTTTTTT. Translation: CASSFSESYEKLFF. Full variable domain (outside the CDR3, taken from reference TRBV5-5 and TRBJ1-4): DAGVTQSPTHLIKTRGQQVTLRCSPISGHKSVSWYQQVLGQGPQFIFQYYEKEERGRGNFPDRFSARQFPNYSSELNVNALLLGDSALYLCASSFSESYEKLFFGSGTQLSVL.

The table lists this clone with a count of one. V usage is TRBV11-2 and J usage is TRBJ1-4; TRBD1 is a possible D gene (6 bases). The length of the CDR3 is 13 residues. Per germline, CDR1 SGHAT and CDR2 FQNNGV. V lost 0 bases and J 13 bases, leaving 12 bases between the germline ends. In nucleotides, the CDR3 is TGTGCCAGCAGCTTAGACAGGGGTTATCTACTGTTTTTT. Its translation is CASSLDRGYLLFF.